These 7 T cell receptor beta chains were all obtained from the same sample, sequenced in a study of technical replicates of blood from four donors. TCRdb's copy holds only in-frame clones and misses some; the assay was immunoSEQ multiplex PCR. The sample holds 55,000 to 75,000 clones, about nine tenths seen once. The sample was PBMCs. The source of these receptors is a human donor in good health. Some clones in this sample may be carry-over from other donors' samples.

This chain uses TRBV9 with TRBJ2-5, with 8 bases that match TRBD1. The ends lost 0 bases at V and 6 bases at J; junction bases unmatched: 1. The CDR3 runs 13 residues. Germline assignment: CDR1 SGDLS and CDR2 YYNGEE. The CDR3 loop reads CASSVGTGQTQYF. In DNA form, the CDR3 reads TGTGCCAGCAGCGTAGGGACAGGGCAGACCCAGTACTTC.

This clone has more than one count but fewer than ten. The chain has TRBV10-3 and TRBJ1-2, with 7 nucleotides matching TRBD1. CDR3 length: 15 amino acids. J gave up 5 bases and V 2 bases, and 8 bases lay outside the gene matches. CDR1 and CDR2 from the germline V gene are ENHRY and SYGVKD. Here the CDR3 DNA reads TGTGCCATCAGTGAGGGACAGGATAGGAGATATGGCTACACCTTC. It codes for CAISEGQDRRYGYTF.

The V gene is TRBV7-9, the J gene TRBJ2-6; D is ambiguous. This CDR3 is 15 amino acids long. Trimming took 0 bases from V and 4 from J, leaving 7 bases between them. CDR1 and CDR2 (germline): SEHNR, FQNEAQ (reference sequence). In nucleotides, the CDR3 is TGTGCCAGCAGCTTAGCTCGGGTCGGGGCCAACGTCCTGACTTTC. Its protein is CASSLARVGANVLTF.

V usage is TRBV4-3 and J usage is TRBJ2-1, with 7 nucleotides matching TRBD2. The CDR3 consists of 16 residues. The germline gives CDR1 LGHNA, CDR2 YSLEER. With 2 bases clipped from V and 5 bases from J, the junction kept 9 bases outside the gene matches. The CDR3 DNA sequence: TGCGCCAGCAGCCAACAGCGGGGCCTGGGTCACAATGAGCAGTTCTTC. Protein sequence: CASSQQRGLGHNEQFF.

This sequence joins TRBV5-4 and TRBJ2-5; TRBD2 might be the D (5 bases). V was shortened by 4 bases and J by 5 bases, with 12 bases between the two germline ends. The CDR3 extends over 13 amino acids. CDR1 is SGHNT, CDR2 YYREEE, per germline (reference sequence). The CDR3 DNA reads TGTGCCAGCAGCCGCTTGGGAGCGGAGACCCAGTACTTC. Translated, it gives CASSRLGAETQYF.

The chain employs TRBV11-1 and TRBJ2-5, with 10 bases aligning to TRBD2. V shed 4 bases, J shed 0 bases, and the junction held 2 bases outside the gene matches. This CDR3 has 15 amino acids. Germline V gene data show CDR1 as SGHAT and CDR2 as FQDESV (reference sequence). The CDR3 coding sequence is TGTGCCAGCAGCTCAACTAGCGGGGACCAAGAGACCCAGTACTTC. Translation gives CASSSTSGDQETQYF.

V gene TRBV5-1 combines with J gene TRBJ2-5; 7 bases are shared with TRBD2. Losses at the gene ends were 4 bases for V and 5 bases for J; bases not matched to a gene: 11. The germline gives CDR1 SGHRS, CDR2 YFSETQ. This CDR3 is 15 amino acids long. The CDR3 DNA follows: TGCGCCAGCAGCCCCCCGGGCAGCGGGGTTGAGACCCAGTACTTC. Its protein is CASSPPGSGVETQYF.